Following are 14 T cell receptor beta chains from one sample sequenced in a study of CD8 T cells in Susac syndrome. Reverse transcription used about 0.45 to 1 ug RNA and random hexamers. TCRdb passed the immunoSEQ multiplex PCR reads through MiXCR, listing each CDR3 protein once. The sample carries 150,000 to 200,000 distinct CDR3 sequences, 93% recorded once. Sample: CD4+ T cells from PBMCs. The source of these receptors is a human donor in good health.

The rearrangement uses TRBV6-1 and TRBJ1-4; D gene uncertain. The V gene lost 3 bases and the J gene lost 0 bases, with 5 bases spanning the gap. Germline V gene sequence: CDR1 MNHNS, CDR2 SASEGT. The CDR3 extends over 14 amino acids. The DNA of the CDR3 is TGTGCCAGCAGTGATCTCACAACTAATGAAAAACTGTTTTTT. Translating it yields CASSDLTTNEKLFF.

This clonotype is a singleton in its sample. J is TRBJ1-2 and V is TRBV5-4, with 9 bases identical to TRBD1. V trimming: 0 bases; J trimming: 2 bases; junction bases outside the gene matches: 2. Germline values: CDR1 SGHNT, CDR2 YYREEE (reference sequence). The CDR3 sequence is 15 residues long. CDR3 amino acids: CASSLGDRANYGYTF. CDR3 DNA: TGTGCCAGCAGCTTGGGGGACAGGGCCAACTATGGCTACACCTTC.

The J gene is TRBJ2-2, the V gene TRBV6-5, with TRBD2 as a possible D gene (6 bases). Germline V gene lookup returns CDR1 MNHEY and CDR2 SVGAGI. Trimming took 1 base from V and 2 from J, leaving 8 bases between them. The CDR3 has 15 amino acids. CDR3 protein: CASSYFGTNTGELFF. The CDR3, as DNA: TGTGCCAGCAGTTACTTTGGGACTAACACCGGGGAGCTGTTTTTT.

The chain has TRBV5-1 and TRBJ2-7; weak D call: TRBD1 (6 bases). Germline-derived CDR1 and CDR2 are SGHRS and YFSETQ. CDR3 size: 15 residues. Trimming pared 4 bases from V and 6 bases from J, leaving 20 bases between. The CDR3 sequence: CASSDPNRDNVEQYF. The DNA for the CDR3 is TGCGCCAGCAGCGACCCTAACCGGGACAATGTCGAGCAGTACTTC.

The V gene is TRBV3-1, the J gene TRBJ1-5, with D hard to call. In germline, CDR1 is LGHDT, CDR2 YNNKEL (reference sequence). V was trimmed by 3 bases and J by 6 bases, leaving 12 bases between them. There are 14 residues in the CDR3. The CDR3 coding sequence is TGTGCCAGCAGCCAGGGAGAGCTCGGTCAGCCCCAGCATTTT. Translation: CASSQGELGQPQHF.

The chain couples TRBV29-1 to TRBJ2-5; perhaps D is TRBD1 or TRBD2 (5 bases each). Trimming removed 8 bases at V and 4 bases at J, with 26 bases between. Germline lookup yields CDR1 SQVTM and CDR2 ANQGSEA. The CDR3 covers 16 residues. The CDR3 nucleotides read TGCAGCACCGACAGCCCGAGCGAAGGGCGGGTAGAGACCCAGTACTTC. It codes for CSTDSPSEGRVETQYF.

The CDR3 region has the DNA TGCAGCGCTCAGACTAGCGGGTACACCGGGGAGCTGTTTTTT. Amino acid sequence: CSAQTSGYTGELFF. V is TRBV29-1 and J is TRBJ2-2; 10 bases map to TRBD2. J was trimmed by 3 bases and V by 7 bases; bases with no gene match: 5. The CDR3 is 14 residues long. CDR1 and CDR2 (germline): SQVTM, ANQGSEA.

The chain is built from TRBV7-2 and TRBJ1-1; possibly TRBD1 for D (6 bases). Germline CDR1 reads SGHTA; CDR2 reads FQGNSA. The V gene lost 3 bases and the J gene lost 8 bases, with 13 bases spanning the gap. CDR3 length: 13 residues. This CDR3 is CASSFYTGPEAFF. As DNA, the CDR3 is TGTGCCAGCAGCTTCTACACAGGGCCGGAAGCTTTCTTT.

The chain couples TRBV18 to TRBJ1-2; 11 nucleotides align to TRBD1. The CDR3 is 16 residues long. CDR1 is KGHSH, CDR2 LQKENI, per germline. The ends lost 4 bases at V and 8 bases at J; junction bases unmatched: 12. CDR3 protein: CASSQSRTGGAWGYTF. The CDR3 region has the DNA TGTGCCAGCTCACAGTCGAGGACAGGGGGCGCTTGGGGCTACACCTTC.

The table lists this clonotype with a count of one. The chain carries TRBV23-1 and TRBJ2-1; perhaps TRBD1 as D (5 bases). TRBV23-1 is marked as an open reading frame, function uncertain. The CDR3 extends over 15 amino acids. V was clipped by 6 bases and J by 7 bases, with 19 bases between them. In nucleotides, the CDR3 is TGCGCCAGCAGCCCCCCGGAGTGGGGCCGGAATGAGCAGTTCTTC. Protein product: CASSPPEWGRNEQFF.

DNA of the CDR3: TGCGCCAGCAGCGAGAGCCCAATAAGCACAGATACGCAGTATTTT. As protein: CASSESPISTDTQYF. The J gene is TRBJ2-3, the V gene TRBV5-1; D is undetermined. Trimming took off 4 bases at V and 0 bases at J, with 12 bases between the two ends. The CDR3 length is 15 residues. CDR1 and CDR2 (germline): SGHRS, YFSETQ.

V and J are TRBV3-1 and TRBJ1-1; D is undetermined. V gave up 1 base and J gave up 3 bases, with 9 bases separating them. Germline CDR1 LGHDT, CDR2 YNNKEL (reference sequence). This CDR3 comprises 14 residues. This chain's CDR3 is CASSQGSTDTEAFF. The CDR3 region has the DNA TGTGCCAGCAGCCAAGGCAGTACGGACACTGAAGCTTTCTTT.

The V and J genes are TRBV2 and TRBJ2-5; TRBD1 matches at 7 bases. This CDR3 contains 14 residues. J was trimmed by 0 bases and V by 4 bases; bases with no gene match: 2. CDR1 is SNHLY and CDR2 is FYNNEI in the germline V gene. CDR3 region: CASSVGQDQETQYF. As DNA, the CDR3 is TGTGCCAGCAGTGTAGGACAGGACCAAGAGACCCAGTACTTC.

This chain uses TRBV5-1 with TRBJ1-2; maybe TRBD1 (6 bases). The ends were cut back, 0 bases at V and 3 bases at J, with 12 bases in the middle. Germline lookup yields CDR1 SGHRS and CDR2 YFSETQ. The CDR3 consists of 15 residues. CDR3 sequence reads: CASSLGGGADYGYTF. CDR3 DNA: TGCGCCAGCAGCTTGGGTGGGGGCGCGGACTATGGCTACACCTTC. Filled out from reference TRBV5-1 and TRBJ1-2, the complete variable domain reads KAGVTQTPRYLIKTRGQQVTLSCSPISGHRSVSWYQQTPGQGLQFLFEYFSETQRNKGNFPGRFSGRQFSNSRSEMNVSTLELGDSALYLCASSLGGGADYGYTFGSGTRLTVV.